The clone carrying this T cell receptor (beta chain) occurred many times. The antigen is undetermined. This sample was included in a study of T cells after yellow fever vaccination. Via MiXCR, TCRdb re-called the 5' RACE reads, giving one row per CDR3 protein. Of some 260,000 distinct CDR3 sequences listed, around 5.2% are singletons. This CDR3 comprises 14 residues. V was trimmed by 1 base and J by 7 bases, leaving 11 bases between them. CDR1 SGHVS and CDR2 FQNEAQ come from the germline V gene. The study, taken as a whole, reports: Bulk-population clonotypes that are abundant could appear as contaminants in FACS-sorted repertoires.

The receptor comes from a man in his late teens or twenties who received the YFV17D yellow fever vaccine. The chain is built from TRBV7-8 and TRBJ1-5; D is ambiguous. The sequenced sample was CD4+ T cells sorted from PBMCs, obtained on the day of the yellow fever booster vaccination. DNA of the CDR3: TGTGCCAGCAGCTTAGAGAGATTCTGGCAGCCCCAGCATTTT. Translation gives CASSLERFWQPQHF.